Listed below are T cell receptor beta chains from one sample, sequenced in a study of siplizumab effects on memory and regulatory T cells. The assay was immunoSEQ multiplex PCR, and TCRdb's table has in-frame clones only and misses some. The sample contains approximately 100,000 clones, about 93% of which appear only once. Sequences were obtained from Tregs sorted from blood. The source of these receptors is a human donor in good health. Each CDR3 is given with its conserved first and last residue. A D gene is named only where the DNA matches it firmly.

CDR3,J,V,D
CASSKYYEDTGELFF,TRBJ2-2,TRBV21-1,NA
CASSLGRGTDRLWQETQYF,TRBJ2-5,TRBV7-9,NA
CASSVAGRLYEKLFF,TRBJ1-4,TRBV6-1,NA
CASSRGTGSGANVLTF,TRBJ2-6,TRBV5-1,TRBD1
CASSILYRLAGRYEQYF,TRBJ2-7,TRBV19,TRBD2
CASSYRTSGLIGELFF,TRBJ2-2,TRBV6-5,TRBD2
CASSRYTEAFF,TRBJ1-1,TRBV4-2,NA
CSVGKRGQPQHF,TRBJ1-5,TRBV29-1,NA
CAWSVLRLAGGYEQYF,TRBJ2-7,TRBV30,TRBD2
CASSQGSSPGNQPQHF,TRBJ1-5,TRBV4-1,NA
CASSLLGQGVNSLVSQPQHF,TRBJ1-5,TRBV28,TRBD1
CACSVGDTQYF,TRBJ2-3,TRBV30,NA
CASSPLGQGLVKTQYF,TRBJ2-5,TRBV28,TRBD1
CASSVGLYNEQFF,TRBJ2-1,TRBV6-4,NA
CASSLAGNNYGYTF,TRBJ1-2,TRBV7-2,NA
CASIPLRNTEAFF,TRBJ1-1,TRBV6-1,NA
CASSLDPPGQGQDTQYF,TRBJ2-3,TRBV28,TRBD1
CASNHSNQPQHF,TRBJ1-5,TRBV10-1,NA
CASSLLGGLQPQHF,TRBJ1-5,TRBV7-2,NA
CASSLASGRNYNEQFF,TRBJ2-1,TRBV7-6,TRBD2
CASSDAARASYTF,TRBJ1-2,TRBV5-4,NA
CASSPTAGDETQYF,TRBJ2-5,TRBV18,TRBD2
CSVDGGLAYNEQFF,TRBJ2-1,TRBV29-1,NA
CASSQFDREGETQYF,TRBJ2-5,TRBV4-1,NA
CASSPTRRTGELFF,TRBJ2-2,TRBV7-2,NA
CASSLFRGVDEQYF,TRBJ2-7,TRBV7-8,TRBD2
CASSLVSPSGRFTDTQYF,TRBJ2-3,TRBV7-8,TRBD2
CASSLVVGGRETQYF,TRBJ2-5,TRBV7-8,NA
CASSPGLSTEKLFF,TRBJ1-4,TRBV18,NA
CASSESGGTEAFF,TRBJ1-1,TRBV6-4,NA
CASSAGHRVKGYTF,TRBJ1-2,TRBV9,NA
CASSYSPDRHNEQFF,TRBJ2-1,TRBV6-5,NA
CASSLAFPNTQYF,TRBJ2-3,TRBV11-3,NA
CASRFAGVGRTSTDTQYF,TRBJ2-3,TRBV7-8,TRBD2
CASTEPNRGRGKPQHF,TRBJ1-5,TRBV28,TRBD1
CASTSRVWTSGTRNEQFF,TRBJ2-1,TRBV19,TRBD2
CASSFAGNQETQYF,TRBJ2-5,TRBV5-1,NA
CASSEGEVQNIQYF,TRBJ2-4,TRBV2,NA
CASSLGTVQGDTIYF,TRBJ1-3,TRBV5-1,NA
CASKPANTGELFF,TRBJ2-2,TRBV7-9,NA
CASSEARGGGAFF,TRBJ1-1,TRBV6-1,NA
CAWKGWAGPDTQYF,TRBJ2-3,TRBV30,NA
CASSYSSVSTDSPLHF,TRBJ1-6,TRBV6-9,NA
CASSVGGGAGQYSYNEQFF,TRBJ2-1,TRBV9,NA
CASSLRGAASYEQYF,TRBJ2-7,TRBV28,NA
CATSRGNGMTWGRGNEQFF,TRBJ2-1,TRBV15,NA
CASSYRTGVVYNEQFF,TRBJ2-1,TRBV28,TRBD1